This TCR beta chain appears in the sequencing data of a study of shared clonotypes between healthy human individuals. The CDR3 runs 14 residues. The V and J ends lost 6 bases and 1 base, in that order; junction bases with no gene match: 4. The V gene's germline CDR1 is SEHNR and CDR2 FQNEAQ (reference sequence). The protocol was immunoSEQ multiplex PCR, while the TCRdb copy is restricted to in-frame clones and leaves out a portion. The sample has roughly 720,000 clones, about nine tenths seen once; the top ten hold more than 30%. On this clone itself: The antigen is undetermined.

Free of recent acute infections or vaccinations, the donors were healthy HIV-negative adults. Study outcomes and limitations: Generally, naive subsets came out with larger estimated richness than memory subsets. A handful of donors had about 5% of their naive CD4 clonotypes in common. The authors sampled blood alone, and tissue repertoires likely differ.

Sequenced sample: memory CD8+ T cells from PBMCs. Subset in this sample: CD45RO+ cells pooled with CCR7-negative TemRA cells. The V gene is TRBV7-9, the J gene TRBJ2-3; 7 bases line up with TRBD1. The TCR was taken from a man between 18 and 35 years old in good health. Some clones in this sample may be carry-over from other donors' samples. The CDR3 nucleotides read TGTGCCAGCAGTTCAGGACAGGGCACAGATACGCAGTATTTT. It is translated as CASSSGQGTDTQYF.